Below, 2 T cell receptor beta chains from the same sample are listed, as sequenced in a study of T cell responses to AZD1222 COVID-19 vaccine. Measured with immunoSEQ multiplex PCR; TCRdb has only the in-frame clones, and not every one. The table records fewer than 150,000 clones, approximately 90% of them present only once. Sequencing was performed on peripheral blood, taken on day 0 of AZD1222 vaccination. Receptors were obtained from an adult in good health.

This clone was seen once. This rearrangement joins TRBV6-5 to TRBJ1-3; no clear D. In germline, CDR1 is MNHEY, CDR2 SVGAGI. The V gene lost 8 bases and the J gene lost 0 bases, with 8 bases spanning the gap. The CDR3 consists of 13 residues. For the CDR3, the DNA is TGTGCCAGCTCAGGTAGCTCTGGAAACACCATATATTTT. Translating it yields CASSGSSGNTIYF.

The chain combines TRBV28 with TRBJ2-7; maybe TRBD2 (5 bases). The CDR3 sequence is 12 residues long. CDR1 is MDHEN and CDR2 is SYDVKM in the germline V gene. V lost 11 bases to trimming and J lost 7 bases, with 18 bases between them. CDR3 in amino acids: CASERRSQEQYF. CDR3 coding DNA: TGTGCCTCCGAGCGGAGAAGCCAAGAGCAGTACTTC.